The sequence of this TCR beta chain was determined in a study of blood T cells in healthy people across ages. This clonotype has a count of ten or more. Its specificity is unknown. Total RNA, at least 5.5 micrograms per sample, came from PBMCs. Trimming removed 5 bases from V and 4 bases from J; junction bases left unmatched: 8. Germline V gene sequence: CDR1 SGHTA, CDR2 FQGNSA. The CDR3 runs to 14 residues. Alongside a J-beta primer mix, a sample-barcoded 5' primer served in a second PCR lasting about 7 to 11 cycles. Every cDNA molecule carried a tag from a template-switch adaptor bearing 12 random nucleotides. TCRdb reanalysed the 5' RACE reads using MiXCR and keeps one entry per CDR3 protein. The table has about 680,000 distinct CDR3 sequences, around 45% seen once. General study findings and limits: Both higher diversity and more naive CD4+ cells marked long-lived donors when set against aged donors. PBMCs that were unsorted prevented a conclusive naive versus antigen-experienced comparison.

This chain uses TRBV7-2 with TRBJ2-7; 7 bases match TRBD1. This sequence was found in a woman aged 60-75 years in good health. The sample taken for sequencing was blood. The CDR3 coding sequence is TGTGCCAGCAGCGGCCGGGACAGAGAATACGAGCAGTACTTC. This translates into CASSGRDREYEQYF.